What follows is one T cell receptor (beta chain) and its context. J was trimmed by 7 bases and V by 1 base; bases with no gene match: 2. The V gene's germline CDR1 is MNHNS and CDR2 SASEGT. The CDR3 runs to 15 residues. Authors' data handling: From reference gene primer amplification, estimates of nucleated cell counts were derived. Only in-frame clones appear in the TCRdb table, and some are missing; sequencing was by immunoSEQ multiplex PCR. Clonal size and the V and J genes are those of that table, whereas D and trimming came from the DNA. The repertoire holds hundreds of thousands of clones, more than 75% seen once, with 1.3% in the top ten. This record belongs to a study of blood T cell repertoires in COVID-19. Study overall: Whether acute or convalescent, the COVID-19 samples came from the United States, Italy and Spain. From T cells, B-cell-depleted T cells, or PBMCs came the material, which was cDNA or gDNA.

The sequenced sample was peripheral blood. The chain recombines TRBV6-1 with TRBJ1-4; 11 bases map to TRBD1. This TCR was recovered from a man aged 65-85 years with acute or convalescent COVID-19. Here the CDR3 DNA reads TGTGCCAGCAGTGAAGGGGGACAGGGGGGTGAAAAACTGTTTTTT. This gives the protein CASSEGGQGGEKLFF.